This TCR beta chain is from a study of CD8+ T cells in alopecia areata. Findings and limits, study-wide: Normal skin's resident alphabeta T cells are sequenced alongside lesional scalp T cells.

Germline loops: CDR1 FNHDT, CDR2 SITEND (reference sequence). V gave up 5 bases and J gave up 2 bases, with 12 bases separating them. The CDR3 extends over 14 amino acids. Using CD4, CD8alpha, NKG2D, NKG2ACE and other markers, pooled cutaneous lymph node cells were sorted. Extracted from the samples, RNA was reverse transcribed into cDNA to serve as the sequencing template. Some clones are missing from TCRdb's copy, which holds only in-frame ones; the method was immunoSEQ multiplex PCR. The table records about 270,000 clones without singletons, the ten largest covering more than 0.95%. This clone was recorded a few times. Antigen: not known. Each gene name is a mouse one. The read stops 4 residues short of the end of the CDR3; the missing end is completed from the germline J gene.

Sequencing was performed on CD4+ T cells sorted from a lymph node. The source of this sequence is a C3H/HeJ mouse with alopecia areata. Strain MHC haplotype: H2-k. The J gene is TRBJ2-5, the V gene TRBV19; a possible D gene is TRBD1 (5 bases). This chain's CDR3 is CASSIDRPQDTQYF. CDR3 DNA (partial): TGTGCCAGCAGCATCGACAGACCCCAAGAC. Filled out from reference TRBV19 and TRBJ2-5, the complete variable domain reads GGIITQTPKFLIGQEGQKLTLKCQQNFNHDTMYWYRQDSGKGLRLIYYSITENDLQKGDLSEGYDASREKKSSFSLTVTSAQKNEMAVFLCASSIDRPQDTQYFGPGTRLLVL.